These 30 T cell receptor beta chains were all obtained from the same sample, sequenced in a study of read filtering for tumor transcriptome and immune sequencing. The library was built from 400 to 500 ng RNA with molecular barcoded adaptors for alpha/delta and beta/gamma chains. TCRdb fed the reads into MiXCR, producing one record per CDR3 protein. This sample yields some 9,000 distinct CDR3 sequences, of which 15% to 20% are seen a single time; under 30% belongs to the top ten. Sequences were obtained from a population of CD138-negative cells sorted from bone marrow. Receptors originate from a donor aged 40 or older with multiple myeloma.

This clonotype was counted many times. The chain links TRBV5-1 to TRBJ1-1, with TRBD1 matching 7 bases. With 4 bases clipped from V and 3 bases from J, the junction kept 12 bases outside the gene matches. There are 16 residues in the CDR3. Per the germline V gene, CDR1 is SGHRS and CDR2 is YFSETQ. The CDR3 here is CASSPIPSTGDTEAFF. CDR3 in DNA: TGCGCCAGCAGCCCTATTCCCTCAACAGGGGACACTGAAGCTTTCTTT.

This clonotype was observed many times. The chain uses TRBV4-2 and TRBJ1-2; 9 bases line up with TRBD1. V shed 3 bases, J shed 4 bases, and the junction held 12 bases outside the gene matches. Germline assignment: CDR1 LGHNA and CDR2 YNFKEQ. The CDR3 runs 17 residues. In DNA, the CDR3 is TGTGCCAGCAGCCACGCCGGGACAGGGACACGCAGCTATGGCTACACCTTC. Translation: CASSHAGTGTRSYGYTF.

This clonotype appeared many times. This chain joins TRBV20-1 and TRBJ2-7; D remains unclear. The germline V gene has CDR1 DFQATT and CDR2 SNEGSKA (reference sequence). The CDR3 loop spans 13 amino acids. Trimming took off 6 bases at V and 5 bases at J, with 17 bases between the two ends. For the CDR3, the DNA is TGCAGTGCCACGAGAATGAGCCTCGACGAGCAGTACTTC. Its protein product is CSATRMSLDEQYF.

This clonotype was seen repeatedly, ten times or more. The chain employs TRBV29-1 and TRBJ1-1; D may be TRBD1 (6 bases). The V gene's germline CDR1 is SQVTM and CDR2 ANQGSEA. The CDR3 is made up of 14 amino acids. Trimming took 7 bases from V and 6 from J, leaving 21 bases between them. The DNA for the CDR3 is TGCAGCGCCCGACAGGCCCTGCGGGGGTCTGAAGCTTTCTTT. Translation gives CSARQALRGSEAFF.

Comments on this clonotype: A far larger clone is only one base removed, so a read error is likely. The V call is TRBV12-3 or TRBV12-4, the J call TRBJ2-7; D call uncertain. This CDR3 comprises 13 residues. Trimming shortened V by 6 bases and J by 3 bases, and 12 bases separated the two germline ends. As DNA, the CDR3 is TGTGCCAGCAGCCCTACCCGGATCTACGAGCAGTACTTC. This codes for CASSPTRIYEQYF.

This clonotype was found many times. V and J are TRBV7-9 and TRBJ1-2; D might be TRBD1 (5 bases). Deletions cut 5 bases from V and 4 bases from J, with 11 bases between. There are 13 residues in the CDR3. Germline assignment: CDR1 SEHNR and CDR2 FQNEAQ (reference sequence). CDR3 loop: CASSPTDAYGYTF. CDR3 nucleotide sequence: TGTGCCAGCAGCCCGACAGACGCCTATGGCTACACCTTC.

As to this clonotype: Only one base separates this from a far larger clonotype, so it likely reflects a read error. The gene calls are TRBV6-1 and TRBJ2-3; 7 bases map to TRBD2. The ends lost 5 bases at V and 0 bases at J; junction bases unmatched: 8. The length of the CDR3 is 16 residues. Germline V gene sequence: CDR1 MNHNS, CDR2 SASEGT. The CDR3 spells CASSYGGTVSTDTQYF. The CDR3, as DNA: TGTGCCAGCAGTTACGGGGGGACGGTGAGCACAGATACGCAGTATTTT.

This clonotype came up many times. This chain joins TRBV5-1 and TRBJ2-5, with D possibly called TRBD1 or TRBD2 (5 bases each). The CDR3 spans 13 residues. The germline V gene encodes CDR1 SGHRS and CDR2 YFSETQ. V was cut by 2 bases and J by 5 bases, with 10 bases left in between. The DNA of the CDR3 is TGCGCCAGCAGCTTTGAAGGGACGGAGACCCAGTACTTC. Amino acid sequence: CASSFEGTETQYF.

This clonotype was counted ten times or more. The gene calls are TRBV5-5 and TRBJ2-7, with TRBD2 identical over 8 bases. There are 14 residues in the CDR3. After removal of 2 bases from V and 6 bases from J, the junction contained 7 bases not matched to a gene. Germline V gives CDR1 SGHKS, CDR2 YYEKEE (reference sequence). CDR3 sequence: CASSFLGRASEQYF. The CDR3 bases are TGTGCCAGCAGCTTCCTCGGGAGGGCCAGCGAGCAGTACTTC.

Ten or more counts support this clonotype. A read error is the likely source, as a far larger clone sits one nucleotide away. The V call is TRBV6-1, the J call TRBJ2-1; perhaps TRBD1 as D (5 bases). The CDR3 is 13 amino acids. Germline CDR1 MNHNS, CDR2 SASEGT. CDR3: CARSYSGADEQFF. As DNA, the CDR3 is TGTGCCCGCAGTTATAGTGGGGCCGATGAGCAGTTCTTC.

By sample share, this clonotype is medium-sized. The rearrangement links TRBV12-3 or TRBV12-4 to TRBJ2-5, with 14 bases fitting TRBD2. There are 19 residues in the CDR3. The V gene end was trimmed by 5 bases and the J gene end by 2 bases; junction bases not matched to a gene: 13. CDR3 sequence: CASSETSGRAMMGQETQYF. The CDR3 DNA reads TGTGCCAGCAGTGAGACTAGCGGGAGGGCCATGATGGGACAAGAGACCCAGTACTTC.

This rearrangement joins TRBV6-5 to TRBJ2-1, with a tentative D call TRBD1 (5 bases). Germline CDR1 and CDR2: MNHEY and SVGAGI. The V and J ends lost 3 bases and 1 base respectively, with 13 bases between them. The CDR3 extends over 16 amino acids. The CDR3 loop is CASSYSGQGSYNEQFF. The CDR3 DNA reads TGTGCCAGCAGTTATAGTGGGCAGGGATCCTACAATGAGCAGTTCTTC.

The table lists this clonotype with many counts. This rearrangement joins TRBV28 to TRBJ1-5; D call uncertain. Germline lookup yields CDR1 MDHEN and CDR2 SYDVKM. The CDR3 loop spans 15 amino acids. Trimming cost V 5 bases and J 5 bases, with 16 bases left between them. Written as DNA, the CDR3 is TGTGCCAGCAGTGGGGTGGTGGCGACTTATCAGCCCCAGCATTTT. It codes for CASSGVVATYQPQHF.

This chain connects TRBV29-1 to TRBJ1-5; D possibly corresponds to TRBD1 (6 bases). Germline CDR1 and CDR2: SQVTM and ANQGSEA. Trimming cost V 5 bases and J 4 bases, with 9 bases left between them. The CDR3 extends over 12 amino acids. The CDR3 bases are TGCAGCGTTAATACAGGGAATCAGCCCCAGCATTTT. This sequence encodes CSVNTGNQPQHF.

The chain recombines TRBV28 with TRBJ1-2; D is undetermined. Looked up from germline, CDR1 is MDHEN and CDR2 is SYDVKM. This CDR3 comprises 11 residues. Trimming removed 8 bases from V and 4 bases from J, with 8 bases in between. CDR3 DNA: TGTGCCAGCGGAAAGATCTATGGCTACACCTTC. Encoded protein: CASGKIYGYTF.

This clonotype was detected many times. A much larger clone is a single base away; this may be a read error. This chain uses TRBV20-1 with TRBJ2-1, with D unresolved. There are 13 residues in the CDR3. Germline V gene data show CDR1 as DFQATT and CDR2 as SNEGSKA (reference sequence). The DNA of the CDR3 is TGCAGTGCTGGCTCTCCTTCCTACAATGCGCAGTTCTTC. It yields the protein CSAGSPSYNAQFF.

This clonotype was recorded many times. This chain uses TRBV19 with TRBJ1-3; D is unclear. CDR1 and CDR2 (germline): LNHDA, SQIVND (reference sequence). V was pared by 7 bases and J by 0 bases, with 10 bases between. The CDR3 covers 14 residues. CDR3 coding DNA: TGTGCCAGTACCAAAGGCGGCTCTGGAAACACCATATATTTT. Translation gives CASTKGGSGNTIYF.

This clonotype was seen many times. The chain uses TRBV29-1 and TRBJ1-1; TRBD1 might be the D (5 bases). Germline values: CDR1 SQVTM, CDR2 ANQGSEA. The CDR3 has 13 residues. Between the trimmed V and J ends, which lost 1 base and 1 base, there was a span of 7 bases. In DNA, the CDR3 is TGCAGCGTTGAAGGTCAGGGGAACACTGAAGCTTTCTTT. It encodes CSVEGQGNTEAFF.

Many counts were recorded for this clonotype. The V gene is TRBV7-3, the J gene TRBJ1-1, with D hard to call. Between the trimmed V and J ends, which lost 0 bases and 4 bases, there was a span of 6 bases. The germline CDR1 and CDR2 sequences are SGHTA and FQGTGA. The CDR3 has 13 residues. CDR3 residues: CASSLTGSTEAFF. The CDR3 nucleotides read TGTGCCAGCAGCTTAACAGGATCCACTGAAGCTTTCTTT.

Worth noting for this clonotype: Relative to the germline gene, one junction end is altered; a read error may explain this. The chain couples TRBV20-1 to TRBJ1-4; D unclear. The CDR3 has 12 amino acids. The germline CDR1 and CDR2 sequences are DFQATT and SNEGSKA (reference sequence). The CDR3 nucleotides read TGCGCAATCTTCGGCCAGAATGAGAAACTGTTTTTT. This sequence encodes CAIFGQNEKLFF.

The table lists this clonotype with a few counts. This likely reflects a read error, since a far larger clone is one base away. V gene TRBV25-1 combines with J gene TRBJ1-6, with a possible D match to TRBD1 (6 bases). The J call may be incorrect, as the DNA end agrees better with TRBJ1-1. The length of the CDR3 is 13 residues. Germline V gene sequence: CDR1 MGHDK, CDR2 SYGVNS. CDR3 in amino acids: CASSAGGSAGAFF. CDR3 in DNA: TGTGCCAGCAGTGCGGGGGGCTCCGCTGGAGCTTTCTTT.

At least ten counts were recorded for this clonotype. CDR3 coding DNA: TGTGCCAGCTCCTTGGGGCTACCTAGCACAGATACGCAGTATTTT. Protein sequence: CASSLGLPSTDTQYF. The chain is built from TRBV27 and TRBJ2-3; D possibly corresponds to TRBD1 (5 bases). Germline assignment: CDR1 MNHEY and CDR2 SMNVEV (reference sequence). This CDR3 comprises 15 residues. Trimming stripped 8 bases from V and 0 bases from J, with 15 bases between.

The chain recombines TRBV3-1 with TRBJ2-1; D may be TRBD2 (5 bases). From germline, CDR1 is LGHDT and CDR2 YNNKEL (reference sequence). This CDR3 contains 12 residues. With 10 bases removed from V and 12 bases from J, the gap between germline ends came to 19 bases. CDR3 residues: CATSQGGDGQFF. The CDR3 bases are TGTGCCACTAGCCAAGGTGGCGATGGGCAGTTCTTC.

This clonotype was recorded many times. CDR3 coding DNA: TGTGCCAGCAGCCCACCGGCCCACGAGCAGTACTTC. Protein sequence: CASSPPAHEQYF. The V call is TRBV7-9, the J call TRBJ2-7; D is unresolved. Trimming took 5 bases from V and 5 from J, leaving 10 bases between them. The CDR3 is 12 amino acids. Germline CDR1 and CDR2: SEHNR and FQNEAQ (reference sequence).

There are many counts of this clonotype. V gene TRBV20-1 combines with J gene TRBJ2-1, with 10 positions matching TRBD2. CDR1 and CDR2 from the germline V gene are DFQATT and SNEGSKA (reference sequence). The V and J ends lost 3 bases and 4 bases, in that order; junction bases with no gene match: 12. CDR3 length equals 17 residues. In nucleotides, the CDR3 is TGCAGTGCTAGCCCTAGCGGGGGCCCTTACTCTTACAATGAGCAGTTCTTC. Translation gives CSASPSGGPYSYNEQFF.

By frequency in the sample, this clonotype is medium-sized. The V gene is TRBV6-1, the J gene TRBJ2-1, with D perhaps matching TRBD1 (5 bases). Trimming removed 5 bases from V and 8 bases from J, with 10 bases in between. The CDR3 has 12 residues. In germline, CDR1 is MNHNS, CDR2 SASEGT. The CDR3 DNA reads as TGTGCCAGCAGTCGGCAGGGTGATGAGCAGTTCTTC. Protein: CASSRQGDEQFF.

In regard to this clonotype: A much larger clonotype is one base distant, so this may be a read error. This CDR3 fails to terminate in the conserved phenylalanine or tryptophan, so it likely reflects a read error. The chain uses TRBV11-2 and TRBJ1-5; D gene ambiguous. This CDR3 is built from 15 residues. Germline-derived CDR1 and CDR2 are SGHAT and FQNNGV. Trimming stripped 5 bases from V and 6 bases from J, with 17 bases between. CDR3 in amino acids: CASSSGYSPAQPQHL. Written as DNA, the CDR3 is TGTGCCAGCAGCAGTGGGTACAGTCCGGCTCAGCCCCAGCATTTA.

This clonotype was found a few times. A much bigger clone sits one base away, suggesting this may be a read error. Since the CDR3 does not end with the conserved phenylalanine or tryptophan, this likely comes from a read error. The chain recombines TRBV5-6 with TRBJ1-1; a possible D gene is TRBD1 (5 bases). Germline V lookup: CDR1 SGHDT, CDR2 YYEEEE. This CDR3 region has 13 residues. V was pared by 1 base and J by 7 bases, with 11 bases between. The CDR3 spells CASSLQGVNEAFS. The CDR3 nucleotides read TGTGCCAGCAGCTTGCAAGGGGTGAATGAAGCTTTCTCT.

In its sample, this clonotype is medium-sized (0.01 to 0.1%). This chain uses TRBV5-5 with TRBJ2-1; D possibly corresponds to TRBD2 (6 bases). Trimming took 4 bases from V and 7 from J, leaving 21 bases between them. The V gene's germline CDR1 is SGHKS and CDR2 YYEKEE (reference sequence). This CDR3 is 16 amino acids long. In DNA form, the CDR3 reads TGTGCCAGCAGCCAAAGCGGGTACGGGAGAACGAATGAGCAGTTCTTC. Translating it yields CASSQSGYGRTNEQFF.

The chain has TRBV5-4 and TRBJ1-1, with 7 bases lining up with TRBD1. Trimming at V came to 3 bases and at J to 4 bases, leaving 3 bases not matched to a gene. The CDR3 length is 13 residues. The germline CDR1 and CDR2 sequences are SGHNT and YYREEE (reference sequence). The chain's CDR3 is CASSYSGGTEAFF. CDR3 DNA: TGTGCCAGCAGCTATTCAGGGGGCACTGAAGCTTTCTTT.